The present TCR beta chain was sequenced within a study of CD8+CD57+ T cells in acquired aplastic anemia. Background on the study: Sorted CD4+ plus CD8+ cells gave DNA averaging 3.2 ug.

Germline lookup yields CDR1 MGHDK and CDR2 SYGVNS. The V segment lost 1 base and the J segment 2 bases; nucleotides outside the gene matches: 4. The CDR3 loop spans 16 amino acids. This clonotype was detected many times. For CDR3 and TCR beta VDJ profiling, genomic DNA was the template used. TCRdb called the reads again in MiXCR, with one record for every CDR3 protein. The table lists about 190,000 distinct CDR3 sequences, approximately 50% of them singletons. The chain uses TRBV25-1 and TRBJ1-5; 8 bases map to TRBD1. Sequenced: sorted CD4+, CD8+, or CD8+CD57+ T cells (not recorded which) from PBMCs. The source is a human donor in good health, serving as a control. The CDR3 region is CASSESDRGGNQPQHF. CDR3 DNA: TGTGCCAGCAGTGAATCCGACAGGGGTGGCAATCAGCCCCAGCATTTT. The full variable domain, its missing parts supplied by reference TRBV25-1 and TRBJ1-5, is EADIYQTPRYLVIGTGKKITLECSQTMGHDKMYWYQQDPGMELHLIHYSYGVNSTEKGDLSSESTVSRIRTEHFPLTLESARPSHTSQYLCASSESDRGGNQPQHFGDGTRLSIL.